This T cell receptor beta chain was captured by sequencing in a study of cytomegalovirus exposure and HLA in healthy donors. A word on this clone: Its target is unknown.

The germline V gene has CDR1 GTSNPN and CDR2 SVGIG (reference sequence). This CDR3 spans 15 amino acids. The V segment lost 8 bases and the J segment 2 bases; nucleotides outside the gene matches: 6. Primers for the PCR totalled 60 Vbeta and 13 Jbeta. Clones were read by immunoSEQ multiplex PCR, and TCRdb kept only the in-frame ones, dropping some. The data hold roughly 130,000 clones, with about three quarters observed a single time. General observations from the study: The study designated some 180 TCR beta chains cytomegalovirus-associated.

The material sequenced was PBMCs. The rearrangement joins TRBV30 to TRBJ2-2, with 12 nucleotides matching TRBD2. The receptor was isolated from a man between 35 and 55 years old in good health and CMV-seropositive. CDR3 coding DNA: TGTGCCGTACTAGCGGGGGGCGTTAACACCGGGGAGCTGTTTTTT. It is translated as CAVLAGGVNTGELFF. Combining the CDR3 with reference TRBV30 and TRBJ2-2 gives the whole variable domain SQTIHQWPATLVQPVGSPLSLECTVEGTSNPNLYWYRQAAGRGLQLLFYSVGIGQISSEVPQNLSASRPQDRQFILSSKKLLLSDSGFYLCAVLAGGVNTGELFFGEGSRLTVL.